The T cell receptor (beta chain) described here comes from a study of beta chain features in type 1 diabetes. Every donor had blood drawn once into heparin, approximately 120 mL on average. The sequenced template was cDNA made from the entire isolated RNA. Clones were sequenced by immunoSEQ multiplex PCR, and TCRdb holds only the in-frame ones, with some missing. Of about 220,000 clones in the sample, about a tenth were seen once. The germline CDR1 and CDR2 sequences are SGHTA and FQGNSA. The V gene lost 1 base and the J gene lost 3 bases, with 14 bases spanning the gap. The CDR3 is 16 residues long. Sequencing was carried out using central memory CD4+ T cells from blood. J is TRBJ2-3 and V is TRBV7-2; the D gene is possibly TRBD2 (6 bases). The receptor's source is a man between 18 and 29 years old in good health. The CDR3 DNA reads TGTGCCAGCAGCTTAGAGGTCGGGAGAGGGACAGATACGCAGTATTTT. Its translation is CASSLEVGRGTDTQYF. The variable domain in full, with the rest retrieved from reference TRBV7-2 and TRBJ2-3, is GAGVSQSPSNKVTEKGKDVELRCDPISGHTALYWYRQSLGQGLEFLIYFQGNSAPDKSGLPSDRFSAERTGGSVSTLTIQRTQQEDSAVYLCASSLEVGRGTDTQYFGPGTRLTVL.